This T cell receptor (beta chain) was recorded in a study of CD8+ T cells in alopecia areata. Points from the study as a whole: Higher clonality and more expanded CD8+ clones appeared in lesional than normal scalp. Scalp clonality and expanded CD8+ clones among the top 100 showed significant decreases with tofacitinib. With one nonresponder, baseline CD8+ expansion's link to response remains uncertain.

RNA, once extracted, was reverse transcribed into cDNA for use as the sequencing template. Here immunoSEQ multiplex PCR was the method, and the copy in TCRdb shows in-frame clones only, minus some. The data contain more than 150,000 clones, roughly 53% of them singletons. About this clone itself: Its antigen is unidentified.

Described treatment: oral pan-JAK inhibitor, 5-10 mg twice daily. The sorting of PBMCs gave CD4+ and CD8+ T cells. The CDR3 is 11 residues long. The V and J ends lost 4 bases and 7 bases respectively, with 10 bases between them. Germline CDR1 reads GTSNPN; CDR2 reads SVGIG (reference sequence). The sample consisted of CD8+ T cells sorted from blood, taken at week 24, from a patient treated with tofacitinib. This receptor was identified in a human donor with alopecia areata. The rearrangement uses TRBV30 and TRBJ1-2; D might be TRBD1 (6 bases). The CDR3 nucleotides read TGTGCCTGGATTGAAGGGGGTGGCTACACCTTC. It codes for CAWIEGGGYTF. Full variable domain (missing parts from reference TRBV30 and TRBJ1-2): SQTIHQWPATLVQPVGSPLSLECTVEGTSNPNLYWYRQAAGRGLQLLFYSVGIGQISSEVPQNLSASRPQDRQFILSSKKLLLSDSGFYLCAWIEGGGYTFGSGTRLTVV.